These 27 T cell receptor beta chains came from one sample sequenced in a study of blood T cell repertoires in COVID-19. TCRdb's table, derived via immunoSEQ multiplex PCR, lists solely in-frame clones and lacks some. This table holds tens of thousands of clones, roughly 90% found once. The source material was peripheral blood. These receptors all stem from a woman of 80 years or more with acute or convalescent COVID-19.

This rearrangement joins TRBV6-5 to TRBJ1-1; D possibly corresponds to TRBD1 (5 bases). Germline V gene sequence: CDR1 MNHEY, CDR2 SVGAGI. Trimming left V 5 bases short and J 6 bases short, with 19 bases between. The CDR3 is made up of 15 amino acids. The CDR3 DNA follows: TGTGCCAGCAGTCCCTCGCGGTGGTCGGGGGCTGAAGCTTTCTTT. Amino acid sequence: CASSPSRWSGAEAFF.

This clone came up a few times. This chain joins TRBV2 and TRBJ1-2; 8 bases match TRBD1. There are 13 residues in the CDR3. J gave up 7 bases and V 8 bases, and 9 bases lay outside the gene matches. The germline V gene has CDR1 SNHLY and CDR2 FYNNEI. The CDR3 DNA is TGTGCCAGCGACGCCCAGGGGGCGGGTGGCTACACCTTC. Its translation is CASDAQGAGGYTF.

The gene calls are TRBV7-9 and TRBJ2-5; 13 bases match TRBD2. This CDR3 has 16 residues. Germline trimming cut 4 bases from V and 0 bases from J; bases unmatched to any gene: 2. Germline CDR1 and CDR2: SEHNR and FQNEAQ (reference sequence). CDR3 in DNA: TGTGCCAGCAGCTGGACTAGCGGGGGTTACCAAGAGACCCAGTACTTC. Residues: CASSWTSGGYQETQYF.

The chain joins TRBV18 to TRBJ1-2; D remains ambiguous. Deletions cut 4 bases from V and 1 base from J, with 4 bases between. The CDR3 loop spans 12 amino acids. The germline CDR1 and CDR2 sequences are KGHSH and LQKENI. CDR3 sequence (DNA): TGTGCCAGCTCACTGCGTAACTATGGCTACACCTTC. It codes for CASSLRNYGYTF.

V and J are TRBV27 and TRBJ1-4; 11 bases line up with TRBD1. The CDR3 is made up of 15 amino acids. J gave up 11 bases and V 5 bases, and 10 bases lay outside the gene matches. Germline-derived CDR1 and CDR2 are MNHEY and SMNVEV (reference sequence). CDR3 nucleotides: TGTGCCAGCAGTCCCTCGGACAGGGGGCGCGATAAACTGTTTTTT. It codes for CASSPSDRGRDKLFF.

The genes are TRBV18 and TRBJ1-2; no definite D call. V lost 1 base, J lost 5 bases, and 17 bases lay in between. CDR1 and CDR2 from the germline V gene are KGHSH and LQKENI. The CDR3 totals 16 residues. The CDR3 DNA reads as TGTGCCAGCTCACCACTGCAGACACCTGATGTTTATGGCTACACCTTC. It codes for CASSPLQTPDVYGYTF. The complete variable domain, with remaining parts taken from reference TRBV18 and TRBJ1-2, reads NAGVMQNPRHLVRRRGQEARLRCSPMKGHSHVYWYRQLPEEGLKFMVYLQKENIIDESGMPKERFSAEFPKEGPSILRIQQVVRGDSAAYFCASSPLQTPDVYGYTFGSGTRLTVV.

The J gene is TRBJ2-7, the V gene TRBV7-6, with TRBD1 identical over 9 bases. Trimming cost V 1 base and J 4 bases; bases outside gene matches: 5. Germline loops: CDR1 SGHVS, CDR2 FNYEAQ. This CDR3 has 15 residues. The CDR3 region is CASSLGQGGGYEQYF. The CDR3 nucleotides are TGTGCCAGCAGCTTAGGACAGGGGGGAGGGTACGAGCAGTACTTC. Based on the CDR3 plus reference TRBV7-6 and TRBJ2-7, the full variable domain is GAGVSQSPRYKVTKRGQDVALRCDPISGHVSLYWYRQALGQGPEFLTYFNYEAQQDKSGLPNDRFSAERPEGSISTLTIQRTEQRDSAMYRCASSLGQGGGYEQYFGPGTRLTVT.

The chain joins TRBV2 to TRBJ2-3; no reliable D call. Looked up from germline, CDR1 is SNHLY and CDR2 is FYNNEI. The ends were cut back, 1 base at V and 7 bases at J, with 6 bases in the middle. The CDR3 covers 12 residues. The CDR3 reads CASSEGYHTQYF. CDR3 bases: TGTGCCAGCAGTGAAGGCTACCATACGCAGTATTTT. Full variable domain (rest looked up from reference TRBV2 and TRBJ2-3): EPEVTQTPSHQVTQMGQEVILRCVPISNHLYFYWYRQILGQKVEFLVSFYNNEISEKSEIFDDQFSVERPDGSNFTLKIRSTKLEDSAMYFCASSEGYHTQYFGPGTRLTVL.

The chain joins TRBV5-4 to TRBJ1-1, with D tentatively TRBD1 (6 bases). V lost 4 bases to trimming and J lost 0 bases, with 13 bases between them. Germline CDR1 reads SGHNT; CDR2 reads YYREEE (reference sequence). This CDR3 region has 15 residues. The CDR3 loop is CASSHGQTMNTEAFF. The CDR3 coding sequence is TGTGCCAGCAGCCATGGACAGACTATGAACACTGAAGCTTTCTTT. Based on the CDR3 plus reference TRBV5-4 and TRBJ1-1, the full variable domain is ETGVTQSPTHLIKTRGQQVTLRCSSQSGHNTVSWYQQALGQGPQFIFQYYREEENGRGNFPPRFSGLQFPNYSSELNVNALELDDSALYLCASSHGQTMNTEAFFGQGTRLTVV.

CDR3 loop: CASRRTGGGYTF. The CDR3 DNA sequence: TGTGCCAGCCGACGGACAGGGGGCGGATACACCTTC. The V call is TRBV6-5, the J call TRBJ1-2; 11 nucleotides agree with TRBD1. Germline V gene sequence: CDR1 MNHEY, CDR2 SVGAGI. The CDR3 sequence is 12 residues long. The junction had 7 bases not matched to a gene; V was cut back by 8 bases and J by 11 bases.

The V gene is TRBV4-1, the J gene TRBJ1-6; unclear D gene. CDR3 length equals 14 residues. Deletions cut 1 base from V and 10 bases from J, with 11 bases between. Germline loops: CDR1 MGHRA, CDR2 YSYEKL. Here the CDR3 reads CASSQATAGSPLHF. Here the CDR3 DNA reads TGCGCCAGCAGCCAAGCGACTGCGGGGTCACCCCTCCACTTT.

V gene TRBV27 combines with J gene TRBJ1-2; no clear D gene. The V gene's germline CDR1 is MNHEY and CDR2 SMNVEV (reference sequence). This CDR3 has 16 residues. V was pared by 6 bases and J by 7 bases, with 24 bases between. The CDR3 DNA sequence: TGTGCCAGCAGACCTATTAAAACCGCCGGGTTTGTTGGCTACACCTTC. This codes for CASRPIKTAGFVGYTF.

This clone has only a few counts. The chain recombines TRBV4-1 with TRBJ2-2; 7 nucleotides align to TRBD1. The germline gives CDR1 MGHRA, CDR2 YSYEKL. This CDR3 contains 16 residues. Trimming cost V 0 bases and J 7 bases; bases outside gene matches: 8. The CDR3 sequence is CASSQDGTGEVGELFF. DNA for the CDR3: TGCGCCAGCAGCCAAGATGGCACAGGGGAAGTCGGGGAGCTGTTTTTT.

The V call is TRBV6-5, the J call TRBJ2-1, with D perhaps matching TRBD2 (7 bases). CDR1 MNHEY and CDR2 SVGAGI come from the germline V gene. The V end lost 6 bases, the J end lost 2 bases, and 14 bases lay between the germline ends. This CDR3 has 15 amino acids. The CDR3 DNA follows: TGTGCCAGCAGCCGCGGGGGCGGCGCCTACAATGAGCAGTTCTTC. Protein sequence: CASSRGGGAYNEQFF.

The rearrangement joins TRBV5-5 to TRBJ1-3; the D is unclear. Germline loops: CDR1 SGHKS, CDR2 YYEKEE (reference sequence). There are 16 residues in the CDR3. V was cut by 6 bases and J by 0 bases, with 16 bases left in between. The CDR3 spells CASNQRLAGSGNTIYF. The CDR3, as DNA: TGTGCCAGCAACCAAAGGTTGGCGGGCTCTGGAAACACCATATATTTT. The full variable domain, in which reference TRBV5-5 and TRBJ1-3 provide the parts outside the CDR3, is DAGVTQSPTHLIKTRGQQVTLRCSPISGHKSVSWYQQVLGQGPQFIFQYYEKEERGRGNFPDRFSARQFPNYSSELNVNALLLGDSALYLCASNQRLAGSGNTIYFGEGSWLTVV.

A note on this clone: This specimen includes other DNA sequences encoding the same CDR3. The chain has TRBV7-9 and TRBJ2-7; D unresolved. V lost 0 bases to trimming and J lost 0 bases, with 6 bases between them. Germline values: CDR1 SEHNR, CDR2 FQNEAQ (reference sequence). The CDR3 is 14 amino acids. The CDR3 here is CASSLAESSYEQYF. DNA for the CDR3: TGTGCCAGCAGCTTAGCTGAGAGCTCCTACGAGCAGTACTTC.

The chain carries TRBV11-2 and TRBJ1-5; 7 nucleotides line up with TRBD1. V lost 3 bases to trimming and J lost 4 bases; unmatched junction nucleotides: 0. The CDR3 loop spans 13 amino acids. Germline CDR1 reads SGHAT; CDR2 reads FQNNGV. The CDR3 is CASSLTGNQPQHF. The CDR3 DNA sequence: TGTGCCAGCAGCTTGACAGGGAATCAGCCCCAGCATTTT.

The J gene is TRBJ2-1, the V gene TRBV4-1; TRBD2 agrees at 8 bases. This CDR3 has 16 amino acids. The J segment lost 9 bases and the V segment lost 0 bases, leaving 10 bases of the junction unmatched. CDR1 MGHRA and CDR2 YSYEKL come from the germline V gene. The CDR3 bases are TGCGCCAGCAGCCAAGAGTGGTCGGGAGGGCCCGGTGAGCAGTTCTTC. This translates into CASSQEWSGGPGEQFF.

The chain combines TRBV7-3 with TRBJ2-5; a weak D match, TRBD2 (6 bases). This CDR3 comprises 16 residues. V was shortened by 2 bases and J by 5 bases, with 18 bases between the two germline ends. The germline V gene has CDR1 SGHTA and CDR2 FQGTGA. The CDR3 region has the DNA TGTGCCAGCAGCTTATCTGGTGTGGGGGGTCGGGAGACCCAGTACTTC. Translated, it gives CASSLSGVGGRETQYF.

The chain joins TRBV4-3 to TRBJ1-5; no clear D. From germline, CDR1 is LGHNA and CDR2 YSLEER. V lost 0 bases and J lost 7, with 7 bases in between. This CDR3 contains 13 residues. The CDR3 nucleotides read TGCGCCAGCAGCCAAGATAGTGAGCAGCCCCAGCATTTT. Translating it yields CASSQDSEQPQHF.

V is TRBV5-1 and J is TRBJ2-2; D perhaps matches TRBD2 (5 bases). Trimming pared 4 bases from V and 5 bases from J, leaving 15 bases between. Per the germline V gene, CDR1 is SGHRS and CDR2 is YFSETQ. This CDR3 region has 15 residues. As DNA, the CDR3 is TGCGCCAGCAGCCACCGGGGTGGGGAGACCGGGGAGCTGTTTTTT. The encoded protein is CASSHRGGETGELFF.

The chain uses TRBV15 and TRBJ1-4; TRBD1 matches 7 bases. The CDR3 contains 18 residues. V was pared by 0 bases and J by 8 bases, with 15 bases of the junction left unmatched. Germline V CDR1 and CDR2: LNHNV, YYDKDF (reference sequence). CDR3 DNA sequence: TGTGCCACCAGCAGAGAGCTCAGGCGACACAGGGGTAACGAAAAACTGTTTTTT. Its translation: CATSRELRRHRGNEKLFF.

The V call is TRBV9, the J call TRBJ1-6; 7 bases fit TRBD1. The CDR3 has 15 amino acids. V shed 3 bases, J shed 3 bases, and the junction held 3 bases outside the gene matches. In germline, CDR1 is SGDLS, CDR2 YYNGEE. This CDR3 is CASSAGTDYNSPLHF. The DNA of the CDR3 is TGTGCCAGCAGCGCCGGGACAGACTATAATTCACCCCTCCACTTT.

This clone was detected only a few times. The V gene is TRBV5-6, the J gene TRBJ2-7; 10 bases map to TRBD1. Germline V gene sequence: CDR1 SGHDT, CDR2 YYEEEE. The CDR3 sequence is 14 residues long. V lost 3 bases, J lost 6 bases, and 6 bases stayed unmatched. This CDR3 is CASSWGTGVSEQYF. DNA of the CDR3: TGTGCCAGCAGCTGGGGGACAGGGGTTAGCGAGCAGTACTTC.

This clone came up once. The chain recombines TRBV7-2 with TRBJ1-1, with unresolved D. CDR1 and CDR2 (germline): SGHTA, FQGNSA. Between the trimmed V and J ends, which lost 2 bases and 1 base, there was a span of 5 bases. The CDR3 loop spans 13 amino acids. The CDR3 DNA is TGTGCCAGCAGCTTACCAGGGAACACTGAAGCTTTCTTT. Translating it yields CASSLPGNTEAFF.

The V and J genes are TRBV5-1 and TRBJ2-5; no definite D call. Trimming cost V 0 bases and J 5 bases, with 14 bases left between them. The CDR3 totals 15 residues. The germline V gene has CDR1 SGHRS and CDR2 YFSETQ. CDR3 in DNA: TGCGCCAGCAGCTTGGGTCCGCACCTCCGGGAGACCCAGTACTTC. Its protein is CASSLGPHLRETQYF.

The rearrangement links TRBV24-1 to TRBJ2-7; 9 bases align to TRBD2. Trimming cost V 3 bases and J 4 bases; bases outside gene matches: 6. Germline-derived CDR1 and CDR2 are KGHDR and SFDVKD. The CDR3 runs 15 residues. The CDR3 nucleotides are TGTGCCACCAGTGATGAGACTAGCGGACGGTACGAGCAGTACTTC. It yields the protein CATSDETSGRYEQYF.